Listed below are T cell receptor beta chains from one sample, sequenced in a study of T-cell memory formation after mild COVID-19. TCRdb recomputed calls from the 5' RACE reads with MiXCR, one row per CDR3 protein. The table shows around 300,000 distinct CDR3 sequences, with over 10% occurring only once. The material sequenced was PBMCs or a T cell subset sorted from them (not recorded which). The receptor source for this set is a man between 18 and 29 years old who had mild COVID-19 (a few samples of this study predate the infection). Cell type and time point are not known. Both conserved end residues are part of each CDR3. The order of the fields is clone size, J gene, V gene, D gene, CDR3 DNA, CDR3 protein. The D gene is left open where the match is weak. Expanded clones get a size class; other rows say once, few or many, or leave the size out.

clone size: NA; J gene: TRBJ1-2; V gene: TRBV20-1; D gene: TRBD1; CDR3 DNA: TGCAGTGCTAGAGATTCTGGGACAGGGGTTTATCATGGCTACACCTTC; CDR3 protein: CSARDSGTGVYHGYTF
clone size: few; J gene: TRBJ2-3; V gene: TRBV2; D gene: NA; CDR3 DNA: TGTGCCAGCAGTGCTTACTGGGGGGATACGCAGTATTTT; CDR3 protein: CASSAYWGDTQYF
clone size: NA; J gene: TRBJ2-1; V gene: TRBV5-1; D gene: TRBD2; CDR3 DNA: TGCGCCAGCAGCTTGGTAGCGGGACGGATCTACAATGAGCAGTTCTTC; CDR3 protein: CASSLVAGRIYNEQFF
clone size: NA; J gene: TRBJ1-2; V gene: TRBV6-5; D gene: TRBD1; CDR3 DNA: TGTGCCAGCAGTTACTCCTCCGGACAGGGAAGTTTTGGTGGCTACACCTTC; CDR3 protein: CASSYSSGQGSFGGYTF
clone size: NA; J gene: TRBJ1-1; V gene: TRBV6-6; D gene: NA; CDR3 DNA: TGTGCCAGCAGTTTCTCGGGGTTTTCTGAAGCTTTCTTT; CDR3 protein: CASSFSGFSEAFF
clone size: many; J gene: TRBJ1-1; V gene: TRBV7-9; D gene: TRBD1; CDR3 DNA: TGTGCCAGCAGCTCCCAGGGGGCGCCGGCTTTCTTT; CDR3 protein: CASSSQGAPAFF
clone size: NA; J gene: TRBJ1-1; V gene: TRBV15; D gene: TRBD1; CDR3 DNA: TGTGCCACCAGCAGTAGACAGGGGGCGGACACTGAAGCTTTCTTT; CDR3 protein: CATSSRQGADTEAFF
clone size: NA; J gene: TRBJ1-4; V gene: TRBV4-3; D gene: TRBD1; CDR3 DNA: TGCGCCAGCAGCCCAGGGACAGGGGATGAAAAACTGTTTTTT; CDR3 protein: CASSPGTGDEKLFF
clone size: NA; J gene: TRBJ2-1; V gene: TRBV7-6; D gene: TRBD2; CDR3 DNA: TGTGCCAGCAGCTTATTGGGGGGGGTGGAGCAGTTCTTC; CDR3 protein: CASSLLGGVEQFF
clone size: NA; J gene: TRBJ1-1; V gene: TRBV6-2/TRBV6-3; D gene: TRBD1; CDR3 DNA: TGTGCCAGCAGTTACGACAGGGAGAACACTGAAGCTTTCTTT; CDR3 protein: CASSYDRENTEAFF
clone size: many; J gene: TRBJ2-7; V gene: TRBV29-1; D gene: TRBD1; CDR3 DNA: TGCAGCGTTGAGACGCGGACAGGGGCTTCGTACGAGCAGTACTTC; CDR3 protein: CSVETRTGASYEQYF
clone size: few; J gene: TRBJ2-4; V gene: TRBV5-1; D gene: TRBD2; CDR3 DNA: TGCGCCAGCAGCTCCGGACTAGCGGGGGTCTCAAAAAACATTCAGTACTTC; CDR3 protein: CASSSGLAGVSKNIQYF
clone size: few; J gene: TRBJ2-1; V gene: TRBV6-2/TRBV6-3; D gene: NA; CDR3 DNA: TGTGCCAGCGGTTGGGGCCCCTACAATGAGCAGTTCTTC; CDR3 protein: CASGWGPYNEQFF
clone size: many; J gene: TRBJ1-2; V gene: TRBV7-9; D gene: NA; CDR3 DNA: TGTGCCAGCAGCCCAGGACAATCCGGCTACACCTTC; CDR3 protein: CASSPGQSGYTF
clone size: few; J gene: TRBJ1-4; V gene: TRBV24-1; D gene: TRBD1; CDR3 DNA: TGTGCCTCGACCGGGACAGGGGGAGACCTTAATGAAAAACTGTTTTTT; CDR3 protein: CASTGTGGDLNEKLFF
clone size: few; J gene: TRBJ2-7; V gene: TRBV12-3/TRBV12-4; D gene: TRBD1; CDR3 DNA: TGTGCCAGCAGATTCGACAGGGGGCCCTACGAGCAGTACTTC; CDR3 protein: CASRFDRGPYEQYF